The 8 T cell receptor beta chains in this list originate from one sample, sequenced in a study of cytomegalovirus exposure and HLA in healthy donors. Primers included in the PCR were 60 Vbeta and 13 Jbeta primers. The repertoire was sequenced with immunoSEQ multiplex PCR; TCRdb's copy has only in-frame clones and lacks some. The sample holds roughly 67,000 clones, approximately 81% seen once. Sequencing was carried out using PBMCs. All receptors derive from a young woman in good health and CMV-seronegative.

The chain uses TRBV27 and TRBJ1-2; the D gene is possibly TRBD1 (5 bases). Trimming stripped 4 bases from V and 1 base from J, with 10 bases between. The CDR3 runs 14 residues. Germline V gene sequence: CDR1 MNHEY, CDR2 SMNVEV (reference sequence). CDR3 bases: TGTGCCAGCAGTTCGCGACAGATTAACTATGGCTACACCTTC. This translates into CASSSRQINYGYTF.

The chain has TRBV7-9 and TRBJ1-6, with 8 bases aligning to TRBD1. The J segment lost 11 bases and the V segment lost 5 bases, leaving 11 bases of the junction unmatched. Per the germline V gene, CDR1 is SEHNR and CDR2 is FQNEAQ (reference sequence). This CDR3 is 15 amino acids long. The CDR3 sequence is CASSPRQGASAPLHF. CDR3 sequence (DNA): TGTGCCAGCAGCCCTCGCCAGGGGGCGTCCGCACCCCTCCACTTT.

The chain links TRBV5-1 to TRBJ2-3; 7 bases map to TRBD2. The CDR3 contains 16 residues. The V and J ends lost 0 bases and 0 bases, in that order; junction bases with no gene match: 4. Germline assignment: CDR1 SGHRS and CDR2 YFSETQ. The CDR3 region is CASSLGTGRSTDTQYF. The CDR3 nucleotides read TGCGCCAGCAGCTTGGGTACCGGGAGGAGCACAGATACGCAGTATTTT. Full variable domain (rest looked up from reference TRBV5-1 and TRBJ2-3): KAGVTQTPRYLIKTRGQQVTLSCSPISGHRSVSWYQQTPGQGLQFLFEYFSETQRNKGNFPGRFSGRQFSNSRSEMNVSTLELGDSALYLCASSLGTGRSTDTQYFGPGTRLTVL.

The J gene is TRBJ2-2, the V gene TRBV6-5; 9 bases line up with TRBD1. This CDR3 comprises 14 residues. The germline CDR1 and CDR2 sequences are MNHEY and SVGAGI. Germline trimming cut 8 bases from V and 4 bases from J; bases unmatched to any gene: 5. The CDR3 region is CASFGTGFTGELFF. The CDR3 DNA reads TGTGCCAGCTTCGGGACAGGGTTCACCGGGGAGCTGTTTTTT.

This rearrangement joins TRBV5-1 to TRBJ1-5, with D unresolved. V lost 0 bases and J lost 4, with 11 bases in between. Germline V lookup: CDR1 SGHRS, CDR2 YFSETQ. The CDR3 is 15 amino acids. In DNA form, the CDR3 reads TGCGCCAGCAGCTTGGCGGGCGGGGAGAATCAGCCCCAGCATTTT. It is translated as CASSLAGGENQPQHF.

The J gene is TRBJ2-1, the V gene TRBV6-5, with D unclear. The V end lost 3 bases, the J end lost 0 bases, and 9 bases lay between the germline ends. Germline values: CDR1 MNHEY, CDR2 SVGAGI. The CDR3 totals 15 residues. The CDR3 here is CASSYARSSYNEQFF. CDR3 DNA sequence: TGTGCCAGCAGTTATGCCCGGAGCTCCTACAATGAGCAGTTCTTC.

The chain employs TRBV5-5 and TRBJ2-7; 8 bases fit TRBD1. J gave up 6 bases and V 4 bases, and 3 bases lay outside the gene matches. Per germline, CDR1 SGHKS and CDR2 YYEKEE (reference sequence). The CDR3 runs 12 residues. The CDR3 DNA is TGTGCCAGCAGCATCGACAGGGGCGAGCAGTACTTC. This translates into CASSIDRGEQYF.

The CDR3 sequence is CASSQGQSWGETQYF. DNA for the CDR3: TGCGCCAGCAGCCAAGGACAGAGCTGGGGGGAGACCCAGTACTTC. V and J are TRBV5-1 and TRBJ2-5; D possibly corresponds to TRBD1 (6 bases). The CDR3 length is 15 residues. With 4 bases removed from V and 5 bases from J, the gap between germline ends came to 18 bases. Germline values: CDR1 SGHRS, CDR2 YFSETQ.